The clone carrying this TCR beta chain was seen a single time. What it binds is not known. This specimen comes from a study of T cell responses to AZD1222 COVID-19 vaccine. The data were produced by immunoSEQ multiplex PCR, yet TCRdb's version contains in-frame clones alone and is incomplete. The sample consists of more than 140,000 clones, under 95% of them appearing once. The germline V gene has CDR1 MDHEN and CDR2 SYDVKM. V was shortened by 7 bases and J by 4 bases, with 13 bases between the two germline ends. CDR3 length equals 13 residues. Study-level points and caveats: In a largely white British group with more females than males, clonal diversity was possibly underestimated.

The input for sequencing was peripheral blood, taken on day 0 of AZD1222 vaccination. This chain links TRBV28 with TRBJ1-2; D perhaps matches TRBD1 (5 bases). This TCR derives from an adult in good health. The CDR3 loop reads CASNPGGTYGYTF. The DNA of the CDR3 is TGTGCCAGCAACCCTGGGGGGACCTATGGCTACACCTTC.